These 13 T cell receptor beta chains share one sample of origin, sequenced in a study of identical twins (TCRdb year 2016). Libraries came from 5' RACE. Sequencing instrument: Illumina HiSeq 2000. TCRdb trimmed public reads at Q25 via fastp, called clones via MiXCR and kept in-frame beta chains. One record per CDR3 amino acid sequence lists the most common genes and DNA. In this sample the table shows a few hundred thousand distinct CDR3 sequences, roughly 20% of which occur a single time. Jointly, the top ten make up 9% to 15% of the sample. The sequenced sample consisted of naive T cells sorted from blood. The cell subset or site label, read with the paper, signifies: cells isolated with a human naive T-cell isolation kit. The receptors come from a man aged 45 to 65 in good health.

At least ten counts were recorded for this clonotype. The CDR3 sequence is CASSFWSQGPNTDTQYF. The CDR3, as DNA: TGCGCCAGCAGCTTCTGGTCGCAGGGCCCAAACACAGATACGCAGTATTTT. The chain joins TRBV5-1 to TRBJ2-3, with a weak D call TRBD1 (5 bases). The V and J ends lost 2 bases and 2 bases respectively, with 18 bases between them. This CDR3 spans 17 amino acids. Germline V CDR1 and CDR2: SGHRS, YFSETQ.

This clonotype was detected only a few times. V and J are TRBV2 and TRBJ1-2; tentatively, D is TRBD1 (5 bases). V was shortened by 5 bases and J by 7 bases, with 17 bases between the two germline ends. Germline CDR1 and CDR2: SNHLY and FYNNEI. This CDR3 comprises 14 residues. CDR3: CASSSPTAVRGYTF. In DNA, the CDR3 is TGTGCCAGCAGTTCTCCGACAGCCGTCCGTGGCTACACCTTC.

This clonotype was picked up many times. This chain uses TRBV27 with TRBJ1-1, with 8 bases that match TRBD1. Germline-derived CDR1 and CDR2 are MNHEY and SMNVEV (reference sequence). The CDR3 is 14 residues long. The trim removed 5 bases at V and 6 bases at J, leaving 8 bases unmatched. CDR3 sequence (DNA): TGTGCCAGCAGTCCAAGAAGGACAGGGCCTGAAGCTTTCTTT. Translated, it gives CASSPRRTGPEAFF.

CDR3 DNA sequence: TGTGCCAGCGCCGACGGGAACACCGGGGAGCTGTTTTTT. Translated: CASADGNTGELFF. The chain is built from TRBV5-5 and TRBJ2-2, with D hard to call. CDR1 and CDR2 (germline): SGHKS, YYEKEE (reference sequence). The CDR3 sequence is 13 residues long. The V end lost 7 bases, the J end lost 1 base, and 8 bases lay between the germline ends. Full variable domain (remainder filled in from reference TRBV5-5 and TRBJ2-2): DAGVTQSPTHLIKTRGQQVTLRCSPISGHKSVSWYQQVLGQGPQFIFQYYEKEERGRGNFPDRFSARQFPNYSSELNVNALLLGDSALYLCASADGNTGELFFGEGSRLTVL.

V and J are TRBV18 and TRBJ2-3; D possibly corresponds to TRBD2 (6 bases). V shed 8 bases and J shed 3 bases, with 12 bases lying between them. Looked up from germline, CDR1 is KGHSH and CDR2 is LQKENI. The CDR3 runs to 13 residues. CDR3 in DNA: TGTGCCAGCACAGGAGGGAGGACAGATACGCAGTATTTT. This codes for CASTGGRTDTQYF.

The rearrangement uses TRBV5-6 and TRBJ2-7, with 11 bases that match TRBD2. V trimming: 4 bases; J trimming: 2 bases; junction bases outside the gene matches: 11. Germline CDR1 and CDR2: SGHDT and YYEEEE. The CDR3 covers 17 residues. The DNA for the CDR3 is TGTGCCAGCAGCCGCCGATTGAGACTAGCGGGAACCTACGAGCAGTACTTC. Its protein product is CASSRRLRLAGTYEQYF.

This clonotype was counted between two and nine times. V and J are TRBV20-1 and TRBJ2-1; D possibly corresponds to TRBD2 (5 bases). V lost 3 bases, J lost 0 bases, and 9 bases lay in between. CDR3 size: 14 residues. CDR1 is DFQATT, CDR2 SNEGSKA, per germline (reference sequence). CDR3 sequence: CSARTMSSYNEQFF. Here the CDR3 DNA reads TGCAGTGCTAGGACTATGAGCTCCTACAATGAGCAGTTCTTC.

This clonotype showed up just a few times. The gene calls are TRBV5-5 and TRBJ2-7, with a weak D call TRBD1 (6 bases). With 2 bases removed from V and 2 bases from J, the gap between germline ends came to 14 bases. The CDR3 spans 15 residues. CDR1 and CDR2 (germline): SGHKS, YYEKEE (reference sequence). The CDR3 DNA reads TGTGCCAGCAGCTTCCGGCCAGGGGTAACCTACGAGCAGTACTTC. Protein product: CASSFRPGVTYEQYF.

The CDR3 region has the DNA TGCGCCAGCAGCTCACACCGCGGACAGGGAACGTACTTC. It encodes CASSSHRGQGTYF. The chain employs TRBV5-1 and TRBJ2-4; 8 nucleotides match TRBD1. V was pared by 3 bases and J by 15 bases, with 11 bases of the junction left unmatched. Looked up from germline, CDR1 is SGHRS and CDR2 is YFSETQ. The CDR3 extends over 13 amino acids. Using reference TRBV5-1 and TRBJ2-4 for the parts outside the CDR3, the full variable domain is KAGVTQTPRYLIKTRGQQVTLSCSPISGHRSVSWYQQTPGQGLQFLFEYFSETQRNKGNFPGRFSGRQFSNSRSEMNVSTLELGDSALYLCASSSHRGQGTYFGAGTRLSVL.

This clonotype was recorded at least ten times. The chain has TRBV15 and TRBJ2-1; D gene ambiguous. Germline loops: CDR1 LNHNV, CDR2 YYDKDF (reference sequence). The CDR3 has 13 residues. Trimming took 1 base from V and 6 from J, leaving 7 bases between them. The CDR3 bases are TGTGCCACCAGCAGAGGAGGCCCCAATGAGCAGTTCTTC. The encoded protein is CATSRGGPNEQFF.

This clonotype has a count of ten or more. V and J are TRBV27 and TRBJ1-6, with D possibly matching TRBD1 (6 bases). The germline V gene encodes CDR1 MNHEY and CDR2 SMNVEV (reference sequence). Trimming left V 3 bases short and J 7 bases short, with 10 bases between. The CDR3 covers 14 residues. CDR3 residues: CASSLRRGNSPLHF. The DNA of the CDR3 is TGTGCCAGCAGTTTGCGAAGGGGGAATTCACCCCTCCACTTT.

In this sample, this clonotype turned up many times. V gene TRBV10-3 combines with J gene TRBJ2-7; 10 nucleotides line up with TRBD1. V dropped 6 bases and J dropped 4; count of bases not matched to a gene: 9. This CDR3 is built from 15 residues. Germline values: CDR1 ENHRY, CDR2 SYGVKD. For the CDR3, the DNA is TGTGCCATCAGGGACGGGACAGGGGTCGATTACGAGCAGTACTTC. Protein: CAIRDGTGVDYEQYF.

The chain has TRBV15 and TRBJ2-5; unclear D gene. Trimming removed 1 base from V and 7 bases from J, with 7 bases in between. The CDR3 length is 12 residues. CDR1 LNHNV and CDR2 YYDKDF come from the germline V gene (reference sequence). CDR3 sequence reads: CATSRALGTQYF. CDR3 DNA sequence: TGTGCCACCAGCAGAGCCCTGGGGACCCAGTACTTC.